The 13 T cell receptor beta chains given below trace back to one sample, sequenced in a study of blood T cell repertoires in COVID-19. The table came from immunoSEQ multiplex PCR; TCRdb's copy has only in-frame clones and leaves some out. Here the sample spans a few hundred thousand clones, approximately 79% being singletons. Sample: PBMCs or T cells enriched from blood (not recorded which). The receptors come from a young man with acute COVID-19.

This clone appeared once. The gene calls are TRBV9 and TRBJ2-2; TRBD2 matches at 11 bases. Germline V gene data show CDR1 as SGDLS and CDR2 as YYNGEE. The CDR3 covers 18 residues. V shed 0 bases, J shed 3 bases, and the junction held 7 bases outside the gene matches. The CDR3 sequence: CASSVDLSGRADTGELFF. The CDR3 nucleotides read TGTGCCAGCAGCGTAGATCTTAGCGGGAGGGCCGACACCGGGGAGCTGTTTTTT.

This chain connects TRBV18 to TRBJ2-7, with 10 bases lining up with TRBD2. The V segment lost 8 bases and the J segment 2 bases; nucleotides outside the gene matches: 3. The CDR3 extends over 13 amino acids. Germline V CDR1 and CDR2: KGHSH, LQKENI. CDR3 DNA: TGTGCCAGCAGTCTAGCGGGGGCCTACGAGCAGTACGTC. The encoded protein is CASSLAGAYEQYV.

The chain joins TRBV6-5 to TRBJ2-7; possibly TRBD2 for D (6 bases). The CDR3 covers 13 residues. Germline lookup yields CDR1 MNHEY and CDR2 SVGAGI. Deletions cut 6 bases from V and 2 bases from J, with 11 bases between. The CDR3: CASSRGEAYEQYV. The CDR3 coding sequence is TGTGCCAGCAGCCGCGGGGAGGCCTACGAGCAGTACGTC.

V and J are TRBV4-3 and TRBJ2-3; D is ambiguous. CDR3 length: 16 amino acids. Deletions cut 0 bases from V and 3 bases from J, with 13 bases between. Germline CDR1 LGHNA, CDR2 YSLEER. CDR3 in DNA: TGCGCCAGCAGCCAAGAATTTGTCTCAGTTACAGATACGCAGTATTTT. Translating gives CASSQEFVSVTDTQYF.

This chain joins TRBV28 and TRBJ1-5; TRBD1 is a possible D gene (6 bases). The CDR3 has 16 amino acids. Deletions cut 5 bases from V and 1 base from J, with 15 bases between. Germline V gene data show CDR1 as MDHEN and CDR2 as SYDVKM. The CDR3: CASSPPGDLSNQPQHF. CDR3 DNA sequence: TGTGCCAGCAGTCCCCCAGGGGATTTAAGCAATCAGCCCCAGCATTTT.

This clone appeared a few times. This rearrangement joins TRBV6-1 to TRBJ2-6; D may be TRBD2 (5 bases). The CDR3 runs to 16 residues. Trimming took off 1 base at V and 0 bases at J, with 7 bases between the two ends. Germline V gene data show CDR1 as MNHNS and CDR2 as SASEGT. CDR3: CASSEGAGSGANVLTF. The CDR3 DNA sequence: TGTGCCAGCAGTGAAGGGGCGGGCTCTGGGGCCAACGTCCTGACTTTC.

This chain links TRBV5-1 with TRBJ2-1; D may be TRBD2 (6 bases). Germline lookup yields CDR1 SGHRS and CDR2 YFSETQ. The V and J ends lost 4 bases and 6 bases respectively, with 14 bases between them. The CDR3 runs to 14 residues. This CDR3 reads CASSLGSSANEQFF. The CDR3 nucleotides are TGCGCCAGCAGCCTAGGTTCTAGCGCCAATGAGCAGTTCTTC.

This clone was counted only a few times. This rearrangement joins TRBV29-1 to TRBJ2-1; TRBD2 agrees at 8 bases. Germline assignment: CDR1 SQVTM and CDR2 ANQGSEA. CDR3 length: 17 amino acids. V shed 0 bases and J 2 bases; nucleotides not matched to a gene: 9. Here the CDR3 DNA reads TGCAGCGTTGAAGATAGGTCGGGACTAGAACCCTACAATGAGCAGTTCTTC. This encodes CSVEDRSGLEPYNEQFF.

The chain uses TRBV18 and TRBJ2-3, with 10 bases lining up with TRBD2. CDR1 is KGHSH and CDR2 is LQKENI in the germline V gene. The CDR3 contains 17 residues. V shed 6 bases, J shed 0 bases, and the junction held 9 bases outside the gene matches. The CDR3, as DNA: TGTGCCAGCTCCCTCGGGACTAGCGTAGTGAGCACAGATACGCAGTATTTT. Amino acid sequence: CASSLGTSVVSTDTQYF.

The genes are TRBV24-1 and TRBJ1-2, with D unresolved. Germline V lookup: CDR1 KGHDR, CDR2 SFDVKD. V lost 5 bases and J lost 4, with 4 bases in between. The CDR3 totals 11 residues. CDR3 in amino acids: CATSAGYGYTF. The CDR3 DNA reads TGTGCCACCAGTGCGGGCTATGGCTACACCTTC.

The chain is built from TRBV14 and TRBJ1-2; unclear D gene. The CDR3 totals 15 residues. Germline lookup yields CDR1 SGHDN and CDR2 FVKESK. Trimming removed 0 bases from V and 4 bases from J, with 12 bases in between. CDR3 residues: CASSQDLVPSYGYTF. The CDR3 bases are TGTGCCAGCAGCCAAGATTTAGTACCAAGCTATGGCTACACCTTC.

This chain connects TRBV7-8 to TRBJ1-6; D remains unclear. V shed 1 base and J shed 7 bases, with 11 bases lying between them. CDR3 length equals 15 residues. The germline V gene has CDR1 SGHVS and CDR2 FQNEAQ. The CDR3 region has the DNA TGTGCCAGCAGCTTAGGAGGTTCGAGAAATTCACCCCTCCACTTT. It specifies CASSLGGSRNSPLHF.

Only a few counts were recorded for this clone. The CDR3 DNA follows: TGTGCCAGCAGTTTTGCGTACAATTCACCCCTCCACTTT. It is translated as CASSFAYNSPLHF. This chain joins TRBV27 and TRBJ1-6, with D unclear. Germline lookup yields CDR1 MNHEY and CDR2 SMNVEV (reference sequence). The V and J ends lost 3 bases and 7 bases respectively, with 7 bases between them. CDR3 length: 13 residues.